The 32 T cell receptor beta chains presented below share a single source sample, sequenced in a study of OX40 agonist ivuxolimab in advanced cancers. Clones were sequenced by immunoSEQ multiplex PCR, and TCRdb holds only the in-frame ones, with some missing. Among 65,000 to 75,000 clones listed, 89% were seen once. Specimen: CD4+ or CD8+ T cells sorted from blood, collected in a trial of the OX40 agonist ivuxolimab. Source of these receptors: an adult with an advanced solid tumor such as melanoma, head and neck, liver or kidney cancer.

J is TRBJ2-7 and V is TRBV5-4, with a possible D match to TRBD1 (5 bases). Germline loops: CDR1 SGHNT, CDR2 YYREEE (reference sequence). The germline V and J ends were trimmed by 3 bases and 0 bases, with 10 bases remaining between them. The CDR3 spans 14 residues. This CDR3 reads CASSSRQSSYEQYF. The CDR3 DNA follows: TGTGCCAGCAGCTCCCGACAGAGCTCCTACGAGCAGTACTTC.

The chain couples TRBV19 to TRBJ2-1; 10 nucleotides match TRBD2. This CDR3 is 15 amino acids long. The trim removed 4 bases at V and 3 bases at J, leaving 3 bases unmatched. CDR1 LNHDA and CDR2 SQIVND come from the germline V gene (reference sequence). The CDR3 spells CASSTGTSVYNEQFF. Written as DNA, the CDR3 is TGTGCCAGTAGTACTGGGACTAGCGTCTACAATGAGCAGTTCTTC. Combining the CDR3 with reference TRBV19 and TRBJ2-1 gives the whole variable domain DGGITQSPKYLFRKEGQNVTLSCEQNLNHDAMYWYRQDPGQGLRLIYYSQIVNDFQKGDIAEGYSVSREKKESFPLTVTSAQKNPTAFYLCASSTGTSVYNEQFFGPGTRLTVL.

V and J are TRBV11-3 and TRBJ2-1; 7 bases are shared with TRBD1. CDR1 is SGHNT, CDR2 YENEEA, per germline. The CDR3 spans 17 residues. Trimming cost V 5 bases and J 0 bases; bases outside gene matches: 10. Written as DNA, the CDR3 is TGTGCCAGCAGCCCACAGGGGACGTTGAGCTCCTACAATGAGCAGTTCTTC. It is translated as CASSPQGTLSSYNEQFF.

The gene calls are TRBV7-2 and TRBJ1-5; 8 nucleotides line up with TRBD1. Per the germline V gene, CDR1 is SGHTA and CDR2 is FQGNSA. There are 15 residues in the CDR3. V shed 4 bases, J shed 6 bases, and the junction held 8 bases outside the gene matches. CDR3 bases: TGTGCCAGCAGCTCCGGGACAGGCCTAAGTCAGCCCCAGCATTTT. Translated, it gives CASSSGTGLSQPQHF.

The V call is TRBV5-1, the J call TRBJ2-2; TRBD1 agrees at 7 bases. Trimming at V came to 6 bases and at J to 4 bases, leaving 9 bases not matched to a gene. This CDR3 is 15 amino acids long. In germline, CDR1 is SGHRS, CDR2 YFSETQ. Here the CDR3 reads CASKQGSTGTGELFF. The CDR3 nucleotides read TGCGCCAGCAAACAGGGGTCCACCGGCACCGGGGAGCTGTTTTTT.

This clone appeared once. J is TRBJ2-5 and V is TRBV15; possible D gene TRBD1, 5 bases. The V and J ends lost 0 bases and 1 base respectively, with 6 bases between them. This CDR3 has 14 amino acids. Per germline, CDR1 LNHNV and CDR2 YYDKDF (reference sequence). In nucleotides, the CDR3 is TGTGCCACCAGCAGAGATCAGGGCCAAGAGACCCAGTACTTC. As protein: CATSRDQGQETQYF.

The chain uses TRBV5-4 and TRBJ2-1, with 7 bases lining up with TRBD2. CDR1 SGHNT and CDR2 YYREEE come from the germline V gene (reference sequence). V lost 0 bases to trimming and J lost 6 bases; unmatched junction nucleotides: 6. The length of the CDR3 is 15 residues. The CDR3 here is CASSLDGGIGNEQFF. CDR3 sequence (DNA): TGTGCCAGCAGCTTGGACGGGGGGATCGGCAATGAGCAGTTCTTC.

This chain connects TRBV7-3 to TRBJ1-2; the match to TRBD1 covers 8 bases. The germline gives CDR1 SGHTA, CDR2 FQGTGA. The CDR3 spans 15 residues. With 5 bases clipped from V and 3 bases from J, the junction kept 8 bases outside the gene matches. The CDR3 is CASSPGTGDHYGYTF. The CDR3 bases are TGTGCCAGCAGCCCCGGGACAGGAGATCACTATGGCTACACCTTC.

The V and J genes are TRBV6-1 and TRBJ2-5; D remains unclear. The V gene's germline CDR1 is MNHNS and CDR2 SASEGT. The V end was cut by 6 bases, the J end by 4 bases, with 6 bases between. There are 11 residues in the CDR3. CDR3 sequence (DNA): TGTGCCAGCAGCCCCGGAGAGACCCAGTACTTC. Its protein is CASSPGETQYF.

J is TRBJ2-1 and V is TRBV28; D gene uncertain. V shed 5 bases and J shed 12 bases, with 11 bases lying between them. The CDR3 is 11 residues long. Germline CDR1 reads MDHEN; CDR2 reads SYDVKM. The chain's CDR3 is CASSIEAGQFF. The CDR3 nucleotides are TGTGCCAGCAGTATTGAAGCCGGGCAGTTCTTC.

This clone was observed once. The chain has TRBV30 and TRBJ1-5, with 7 bases that match TRBD1. CDR1 and CDR2 (germline): GTSNPN, SVGIG (reference sequence). This CDR3 contains 14 residues. Losses at the gene ends were 2 bases for V and 2 bases for J; bases not matched to a gene: 3. CDR3 coding DNA: TGTGCCTGGAGTCCAGGGGGGGGCAATCAGCCCCAGCATTTT. Translating gives CAWSPGGGNQPQHF.

The chain uses TRBV7-8 and TRBJ1-2, with 11 bases aligning to TRBD1. The V gene end was trimmed by 5 bases and the J gene end by 0 bases; junction bases not matched to a gene: 8. The CDR3 runs 17 residues. Looked up from germline, CDR1 is SGHVS and CDR2 is FQNEAQ. The CDR3 nucleotides read TGTGCCAGCAGCATAAGGACAGGGGGCGACCCTAACTATGGCTACACCTTC. This encodes CASSIRTGGDPNYGYTF.

The V and J genes are TRBV6-5 and TRBJ2-5; D is perhaps TRBD1 or TRBD2 (5 bases each). In germline, CDR1 is MNHEY, CDR2 SVGAGI. V gave up 5 bases and J gave up 1 base, with 8 bases separating them. The CDR3 is 13 amino acids. CDR3 coding DNA: TGTGCCAGCAGTCCGGGGCTCCAAGAGACCCAGTACTTC. Encoded protein: CASSPGLQETQYF.

The J gene is TRBJ2-5, the V gene TRBV5-4; 8 bases are shared with TRBD2. V was pared by 0 bases and J by 4 bases, with 5 bases of the junction left unmatched. Germline V gene sequence: CDR1 SGHNT, CDR2 YYREEE (reference sequence). CDR3 length equals 15 residues. CDR3 in amino acids: CASSLETSGGETQYF. Here the CDR3 DNA reads TGTGCCAGCAGCTTGGAAACTAGCGGAGGAGAGACCCAGTACTTC.

V is TRBV4-2 and J is TRBJ2-1; 11 bases agree with TRBD2. Germline assignment: CDR1 LGHNA and CDR2 YNFKEQ. CDR3 size: 16 residues. With 0 bases clipped from V and 10 bases from J, the junction kept 8 bases outside the gene matches. CDR3 DNA sequence: TGTGCCAGCAGCCAAGAAGTAGCGGGAGGGTTTGGGGAGCAGTTCTTC. Translating it yields CASSQEVAGGFGEQFF.

The chain has TRBV15 and TRBJ1-4; no clear D. The V end was cut by 0 bases, the J end by 4 bases, with 3 bases between. The CDR3 length is 13 residues. CDR1 and CDR2 (germline): LNHNV, YYDKDF (reference sequence). The DNA of the CDR3 is TGTGCCACCAGCAGAGATCATAATGAAAAACTGTTTTTT. Translation: CATSRDHNEKLFF.

The rearrangement links TRBV7-6 to TRBJ2-7; weak D call: TRBD1 (6 bases). The V end was cut by 4 bases, the J end by 6 bases, with 10 bases between. The germline V gene encodes CDR1 SGHVS and CDR2 FNYEAQ. The CDR3 contains 12 residues. CDR3 region: CASSSRGTEQYF. As DNA, the CDR3 is TGTGCCAGCAGCTCGAGGGGGACCGAGCAGTACTTC.

The CDR3 sequence: CASITTMNTGELFF. As DNA, the CDR3 is TGTGCCAGCATCACGACTATGAACACCGGGGAGCTGTTTTTT. The chain recombines TRBV6-1 with TRBJ2-2; the D gene is possibly TRBD2 (5 bases). This CDR3 has 14 residues. Trimming cost V 7 bases and J 1 base, with 10 bases left between them. CDR1 and CDR2 from the germline V gene are MNHNS and SASEGT.

Judged by abundance, this clone is medium-sized. This chain uses TRBV7-2 with TRBJ1-4, with D hard to call. This CDR3 comprises 14 residues. Per the germline V gene, CDR1 is SGHTA and CDR2 is FQGNSA. Deletions cut 1 base from V and 7 bases from J, with 10 bases between. The CDR3 protein is CASSLVAVGEKLFF. CDR3 nucleotides: TGTGCCAGCAGCTTAGTGGCAGTAGGTGAAAAACTGTTTTTT.

The J gene is TRBJ2-1, the V gene TRBV6-4, with 12 positions matching TRBD2. Germline V gene sequence: CDR1 MRHNA, CDR2 SNTAGT. Trimming took 0 bases from V and 10 from J; bases not matched to a gene: 7. The CDR3 consists of 16 residues. CDR3 residues: CASSDSGLAGFGEQFF. DNA for the CDR3: TGTGCCAGCAGTGACTCAGGACTAGCGGGGTTTGGGGAGCAGTTCTTC.

This chain uses TRBV19 with TRBJ2-1; 12 bases are a match to TRBD2. This CDR3 spans 15 amino acids. V lost 1 base to trimming and J lost 8 bases; unmatched junction nucleotides: 3. Germline assignment: CDR1 LNHDA and CDR2 SQIVND (reference sequence). The CDR3 DNA sequence: TGTGCCAGTAGTATAGTCGCTAGCGGGAGGGATGAGCAGTTCTTC. It yields the protein CASSIVASGRDEQFF.

The gene calls are TRBV18 and TRBJ2-3; the match to TRBD2 covers 11 bases. There are 16 residues in the CDR3. V shed 6 bases and J 5 bases; nucleotides not matched to a gene: 10. The germline V gene has CDR1 KGHSH and CDR2 LQKENI. The CDR3 DNA reads TGTGCCAGCTCCCGTTTAGCGGGAGGGCCGGGAGATACGCAGTATTTT. Amino acids: CASSRLAGGPGDTQYF.

This clone was picked up a small number of times. J is TRBJ1-2 and V is TRBV4-2; TRBD1 matches 11 bases. Trimming removed 2 bases from V and 4 bases from J; junction bases left unmatched: 9. The CDR3 runs 17 residues. The germline CDR1 and CDR2 sequences are LGHNA and YNFKEQ. The CDR3 nucleotides are TGTGCCAGCAGCCAAACAGGGGGGACAGGGGGGATCTATGGCTACACCTTC. Its protein product is CASSQTGGTGGIYGYTF.

The J gene is TRBJ2-3, the V gene TRBV18; the D gene could be TRBD1 or TRBD2 (6 bases each). Trimming shortened V by 0 bases and J by 3 bases, and 10 bases separated the two germline ends. Germline V CDR1 and CDR2: KGHSH, LQKENI. The CDR3 totals 15 residues. CDR3 in DNA: TGTGCCAGCTCACCACCGATAGGGGGGACAGATACGCAGTATTTT. Encoded protein: CASSPPIGGTDTQYF. The full variable domain, in which reference TRBV18 and TRBJ2-3 provide the parts outside the CDR3, is NAGVMQNPRHLVRRRGQEARLRCSPMKGHSHVYWYRQLPEEGLKFMVYLQKENIIDESGMPKERFSAEFPKEGPSILRIQQVVRGDSAAYFCASSPPIGGTDTQYFGPGTRLTVL.

The chain joins TRBV5-8 to TRBJ2-2; D ambiguous. V lost 0 bases to trimming and J lost 4 bases, with 10 bases between them. The CDR3 totals 15 residues. Germline CDR1 and CDR2: SGHTS and YDEGEE. CDR3 amino acids: CASSLERQLTGELFF. Written as DNA, the CDR3 is TGTGCCAGCAGCTTGGAACGACAACTCACCGGGGAGCTGTTTTTT.

This chain uses TRBV5-1 with TRBJ2-1; TRBD2 might be the D (5 bases). CDR1 and CDR2 from the germline V gene are SGHRS and YFSETQ. V lost 6 bases, J lost 4 bases, and 14 bases lay in between. CDR3 size: 14 residues. The CDR3 DNA is TGCGCCAGCAAGGCCGCCCCGGGATACAATGAGCAGTTCTTC. It yields the protein CASKAAPGYNEQFF. Filled out from reference TRBV5-1 and TRBJ2-1, the complete variable domain reads KAGVTQTPRYLIKTRGQQVTLSCSPISGHRSVSWYQQTPGQGLQFLFEYFSETQRNKGNFPGRFSGRQFSNSRSEMNVSTLELGDSALYLCASKAAPGYNEQFFGPGTRLTVL.

This sequence joins TRBV5-4 and TRBJ2-1; no firm D call. Germline-derived CDR1 and CDR2 are SGHNT and YYREEE (reference sequence). The V gene lost 6 bases and the J gene lost 1 base, with 14 bases spanning the gap. This CDR3 region has 15 residues. This CDR3 reads CASTGGGESYNEQFF. The CDR3 coding sequence is TGTGCCAGCACCGGTGGTGGGGAATCCTACAATGAGCAGTTCTTC.

The J gene is TRBJ2-7, the V gene TRBV5-3; possibly TRBD2 for D (6 bases). TRBV5-3 is an ORF for which the function is uncertain. The V end lost 10 bases, the J end lost 4 bases, and 21 bases lay between the germline ends. CDR3 length: 14 amino acids. The CDR3 loop is CAYPRGGKGYEQYF. For the CDR3, the DNA is TGTGCCTATCCCCGGGGCGGGAAAGGGTACGAGCAGTACTTC.

The chain has TRBV19 and TRBJ2-3, with a weak D call TRBD1 (5 bases). The CDR3 is 14 amino acids. Germline V CDR1 and CDR2: LNHDA, SQIVND (reference sequence). V was clipped by 5 bases and J by 1 base, with 10 bases between them. In nucleotides, the CDR3 is TGTGCCAGTAGTGCAGGGCTGGGCACAGATACGCAGTATTTT. This sequence encodes CASSAGLGTDTQYF.

The V call is TRBV29-1, the J call TRBJ2-7, with D maybe TRBD1 (6 bases). The V gene lost 4 bases and the J gene lost 3 bases, with 13 bases spanning the gap. Germline V lookup: CDR1 SQVTM, CDR2 ANQGSEA. CDR3 length: 13 amino acids. CDR3 sequence (DNA): TGCAGCGTTGGTGTACAGGGAATCTACGAGCAGTACTTC. Translated: CSVGVQGIYEQYF.

This chain's CDR3 is CASSYSRLSIYTEAFF. The CDR3 coding sequence is TGTGCCAGCAGTTACTCGAGGCTCAGTATATACACTGAAGCTTTCTTT. The gene calls are TRBV6-5 and TRBJ1-1; D is unresolved. V lost 0 bases, J lost 3 bases, and 14 bases lay in between. CDR3 length: 16 amino acids. Germline lookup yields CDR1 MNHEY and CDR2 SVGAGI.

This clone showed up just once. This rearrangement joins TRBV29-1 to TRBJ2-5; possible D gene TRBD1, 5 bases. The CDR3 contains 14 residues. The V gene's germline CDR1 is SQVTM and CDR2 ANQGSEA. Trimming took 4 bases from V and 4 from J, leaving 16 bases between them. As DNA, the CDR3 is TGCAGCGTTGCTCAGGGAAGGCCCGGAGAGACCCAGTACTTC. Translating it yields CSVAQGRPGETQYF.